This T cell receptor (beta chain) derives from a study of radiation and T cells in renal cell carcinoma. Whole-study results and caveats: Without pretreatment biopsies, baseline tumor clonotype presence was undetermined. From baseline, blood top tumor clonotypes peaked at 2 weeks post-radiation.

V was shortened by 6 bases and J by 9 bases, with 21 bases between the two germline ends. Germline-derived CDR1 and CDR2 are SNHLY and FYNNEI. This CDR3 contains 15 residues. Time point: baseline pretreatment blood. Stated treatment: 15 Gy SBRT to primary tumor, nephrectomy 4 weeks later. After SBRT, blood was collected at 2 and 4 weeks, plus baseline. The patient's renal cell carcinoma had clear cell pathology. Assay: immunoSEQ multiplex PCR; the TCRdb copy retains only in-frame clones and omits some. Of approximately 140,000 clones listed, 88% are singletons. With regard to this clone: No antigen is known for it.

Sample: blood, taken from a patient whose treatment included radiotherapy and nephrectomy. The J gene is TRBJ1-5, the V gene TRBV2, with D hard to call. The TCR was taken from a woman between 65 and 79 years old with renal cell carcinoma. The CDR3 sequence is CASRRRSGSQGPQHF. In DNA form, the CDR3 reads TGTGCCAGCAGGAGAAGGTCCGGGTCCCAAGGGCCCCAGCATTTT.